This record covers a single T cell receptor beta chain. Between the trimmed V and J ends, which lost 8 bases and 1 base, there was a span of 14 bases. This CDR3 region has 14 residues. Germline V gene sequence: CDR1 MNHEY, CDR2 SMNVEV (reference sequence). The sample originates from a study of T cell changes during pregnancy in multiple sclerosis. The assay was immunoSEQ multiplex PCR, and TCRdb's table has in-frame clones only and misses some. Here the sample spans some 21,000 clones, 80% to 90% being singletons. The chain has TRBV27 and TRBJ1-1; D is unresolved. This clonotype was obtained from a female donor in good health, enrolled as a control in a pregnancy study. Here the sequenced sample was CD8+ T cells from peripheral blood mononuclear cells, taken in the second trimester of pregnancy. The CDR3 region is CASYTVYTNTEAFF. In DNA form, the CDR3 reads TGTGCCAGCTACACCGTATACACGAACACTGAAGCTTTCTTT.